This TCR beta chain was profiled in a study of blood T cell repertoires in COVID-19. In the original workflow: Estimates of nucleated cell counts were drawn from the amplification of reference gene primers. Produced via immunoSEQ multiplex PCR; TCRdb's table is partial and in-frame only. V, J and clone size derive from that table, while D and trimming were established from the DNA sequence. The sample lists 100,000 or so clones, more than 70% seen once, with 15% to 20% in the top ten. The ends lost 1 base at V and 8 bases at J; junction bases unmatched: 3. The CDR3 is made up of 13 amino acids. The V gene's germline CDR1 is MDHEN and CDR2 SYDVKM. This clone was counted a single time.

The rearrangement uses TRBV28 and TRBJ1-2; 8 bases line up with TRBD1. The sequence was collected from a human donor in a cohort sampled during active COVID-19. What was sequenced was peripheral blood. The CDR3 loop is CASSLSQGAGYTF. The CDR3 nucleotides are TGTGCCAGCAGTTTATCCCAGGGGGCGGGCTACACCTTC.